The 22 T cell receptor beta chains reported below all come from one sample, sequenced in a study of T cells after posttransplantation cyclophosphamide. Profiled with immunoSEQ multiplex PCR; TCRdb holds only in-frame clones, not every one. Of tens of thousands of clones listed, about 86% are singletons. The sample consisted of PBMCs. The receptors originated from a young man with a blood cancer, CMV-positive, and with a related stem cell donor.

The chain has TRBV7-8 and TRBJ2-3; TRBD2 might be the D (5 bases). Between the trimmed V and J ends, which lost 4 bases and 7 bases, there was a span of 15 bases. This CDR3 comprises 14 residues. Germline CDR1 is SGHVS and CDR2 is FQNEAQ. CDR3 nucleotide sequence: TGTGCCAGCAGCTCCCTAGTGAGCGGTAATACGCAGTATTTT. It translates to CASSSLVSGNTQYF.

This chain connects TRBV25-1 to TRBJ2-3, with 13 bases matching TRBD2. The junction had 6 bases not matched to a gene; V was cut back by 0 bases and J by 3 bases. Germline V CDR1 and CDR2: MGHDK, SYGVNS. The CDR3 consists of 18 residues. The CDR3 bases are TGTGCCAGCAGTGAATATACCTGGACTAGCGGGAGAACAGATACGCAGTATTTT. Translation: CASSEYTWTSGRTDTQYF.

This rearrangement joins TRBV7-2 to TRBJ2-7; 8 positions match TRBD2. CDR3 length: 15 amino acids. CDR1 and CDR2 from the germline V gene are SGHTA and FQGNSA. Losses at the gene ends were 1 base for V and 3 bases for J; bases not matched to a gene: 5. Here the CDR3 reads CASSLEGSGSYEQYF. Here the CDR3 DNA reads TGTGCCAGCAGCTTAGAGGGAAGCGGGAGCTACGAGCAGTACTTC.

This chain uses TRBV5-1 with TRBJ2-5; D perhaps matches TRBD2 (5 bases). Germline CDR1 reads SGHRS; CDR2 reads YFSETQ. V lost 5 bases, J lost 7 bases, and 15 bases lay in between. This CDR3 contains 13 residues. CDR3 in DNA: TGCGCCAGCAGGGAGGAGGCTAAAGGGACCCAGTACTTC. It specifies CASREEAKGTQYF.

This clone was observed a handful of times. V usage is TRBV6-6 and J usage is TRBJ1-2; tentatively, D is TRBD1 (6 bases). Trimming took off 5 bases at V and 2 bases at J, with 12 bases between the two ends. The length of the CDR3 is 14 residues. Germline CDR1 and CDR2: MNHNY and SVGAGI (reference sequence). In nucleotides, the CDR3 is TGTGCCAGCAGTCAAAGGGGGAACAACTATGGCTACACCTTC. Translated: CASSQRGNNYGYTF.

The chain carries TRBV10-1 and TRBJ2-3; no definite D call. CDR3 size: 16 residues. The V end was cut by 8 bases, the J end by 6 bases, with 24 bases between. Germline assignment: CDR1 WNHNN and CDR2 SYGVQD (reference sequence). The CDR3 DNA follows: TGCGCCAGCGCCGTAAACCCCTGGATCTGGCGGGATACGCAGTATTTT. Protein: CASAVNPWIWRDTQYF.

This rearrangement joins TRBV28 to TRBJ1-2; D unresolved. CDR3 length: 14 residues. Trimming removed 3 bases from V and 4 bases from J, with 12 bases in between. Per the germline V gene, CDR1 is MDHEN and CDR2 is SYDVKM. CDR3 in DNA: TGTGCCAGCAGTTTCTCGGTACGGGGCTATGGCTACACCTTC. Protein: CASSFSVRGYGYTF.

The chain combines TRBV19 with TRBJ2-7, with a possible D match to TRBD1 (6 bases). CDR1 and CDR2 (germline): LNHDA, SQIVND (reference sequence). This CDR3 spans 12 amino acids. Trimming shortened V by 6 bases and J by 4 bases, and 10 bases separated the two germline ends. The CDR3 region has the DNA TGTGCCAGTAGCCGTGGACAGTACGAGCAGTACTTC. Translation gives CASSRGQYEQYF.

A few counts support this clone. V gene TRBV7-3 combines with J gene TRBJ2-1, with TRBD1 matching over 8 bases. Per the germline V gene, CDR1 is SGHTA and CDR2 is FQGTGA. V was pared by 5 bases and J by 8 bases, with 5 bases of the junction left unmatched. CDR3 size: 13 residues. CDR3 protein: CASSPSGGYEQFF. CDR3 DNA: TGTGCCAGCAGCCCTTCAGGGGGCTATGAGCAGTTCTTC.

V and J are TRBV4-2 and TRBJ2-7, with TRBD2 as a possible D gene (7 bases). V lost 4 bases and J lost 6, with 13 bases in between. This CDR3 contains 13 residues. Germline CDR1 is LGHNA and CDR2 is YNFKEQ. The chain's CDR3 is CASSPEGGGEQYF. For the CDR3, the DNA is TGTGCCAGCAGCCCCGAGGGAGGGGGCGAGCAGTACTTC.

The genes are TRBV5-6 and TRBJ1-4; D uncertain. CDR1 and CDR2 (germline): SGHDT, YYEEEE. The CDR3 sequence is 16 residues long. Trimming cost V 0 bases and J 0 bases, with 9 bases left between them. The CDR3 loop is CASSLGGQATNEKLFF. The CDR3 coding sequence is TGTGCCAGCAGCTTGGGTGGGCAGGCAACTAATGAAAAACTGTTTTTT.

This chain joins TRBV29-1 and TRBJ1-5; TRBD1 matches at 7 bases. The CDR3 covers 14 residues. V lost 7 bases and J lost 4; bases outside the gene matches: 10. In germline, CDR1 is SQVTM, CDR2 ANQGSEA. The CDR3 DNA follows: TGCAGCGCCGTTACAGGGGACCCGAATCAGCCCCAGCATTTT. Protein: CSAVTGDPNQPQHF.

The gene calls are TRBV7-3 and TRBJ2-7; 11 bases agree with TRBD1. Germline CDR1 SGHTA, CDR2 FQGTGA. This CDR3 is built from 14 residues. Trimming cost V 5 bases and J 4 bases; bases outside gene matches: 4. Here the CDR3 reads CASSPGQGVYEQYF. The CDR3 nucleotides are TGTGCCAGCAGCCCGGGACAGGGGGTTTACGAGCAGTACTTC.

This chain joins TRBV7-3 and TRBJ1-1; 8 bases are a match to TRBD1. Germline V CDR1 and CDR2: SGHTA, FQGTGA. The CDR3 sequence is 13 residues long. The ends lost 9 bases at V and 1 base at J; junction bases unmatched: 4. The CDR3 nucleotides read TGTGCCAGTGCCCAGGGGGCGAACACTGAAGCTTTCTTT. Protein product: CASAQGANTEAFF.

This chain links TRBV20-1 with TRBJ2-7; D remains ambiguous. Germline CDR1 reads DFQATT; CDR2 reads SNEGSKA (reference sequence). The CDR3 loop spans 11 amino acids. Deletions cut 3 bases from V and 3 bases from J, with 6 bases between. CDR3 DNA: TGCAGTGCTAGCCTCTACTACGAGCAGTACTTC. Its translation is CSASLYYEQYF.

A few counts support this clone. V usage is TRBV28 and J usage is TRBJ2-2, with TRBD1 as a possible D gene (6 bases). V dropped 8 bases and J dropped 8 bases, with 12 bases sitting between them. The CDR3 is 12 residues long. Germline values: CDR1 MDHEN, CDR2 SYDVKM. DNA of the CDR3: TGTGCCAGCGGACAGACCTGGGGGGAGCTGTTTTTT. Translating it yields CASGQTWGELFF.

The V call is TRBV25-1, the J call TRBJ2-2, with D maybe TRBD1 (6 bases). Looked up from germline, CDR1 is MGHDK and CDR2 is SYGVNS. With 6 bases removed from V and 1 base from J, the gap between germline ends came to 18 bases. This CDR3 region has 17 residues. CDR3 bases: TGTGCCAGCAGCGACCACACCGGCAGGGGGAACACCGGGGAGCTGTTTTTT. Its translation is CASSDHTGRGNTGELFF.

The rearrangement links TRBV28 to TRBJ2-5; tentatively, D is TRBD2 (5 bases). The J call may be mistaken, given a closer DNA end match to TRBJ2-7. This CDR3 comprises 14 residues. Germline-derived CDR1 and CDR2 are MDHEN and SYDVKM. This CDR3 reads CASSLRASSYEQYF. In DNA form, the CDR3 reads TGTGCCAGCAGTTTGAGGGCGAGCTCCTACGAGCAGTACTTC.

The chain is built from TRBV9 and TRBJ2-1, with 8 positions matching TRBD2. The germline gives CDR1 SGDLS, CDR2 YYNGEE. This CDR3 region has 17 residues. J lost 2 bases, V lost 0 bases, and 7 bases had no gene match. The CDR3 DNA follows: TGTGCCAGCAGCGTAGGTCCCGGGAGGGCCCCCTACAATGAGCAGTTCTTC. Translation gives CASSVGPGRAPYNEQFF.

CDR3 amino acids: CASSKNGGVVTGELFF. CDR3 coding DNA: TGTGCCAGCAGCAAGAATGGAGGGGTAGTTACCGGGGAGCTGTTTTTT. The chain has TRBV6-4 and TRBJ2-2, with D tentatively TRBD2 (6 bases). Germline CDR1 MRHNA, CDR2 SNTAGT. V was clipped by 6 bases and J by 5 bases, with 19 bases between them. The CDR3 contains 16 residues.

This chain connects TRBV28 to TRBJ2-2, with 10 bases lining up with TRBD1. The CDR3 extends over 15 amino acids. Per the germline V gene, CDR1 is MDHEN and CDR2 is SYDVKM. The V gene end was trimmed by 11 bases and the J gene end by 0 bases; junction bases not matched to a gene: 6. CDR3 protein: CAAGTGATNTGELFF. The CDR3, as DNA: TGTGCCGCGGGGACAGGGGCCACGAACACCGGGGAGCTGTTTTTT.

This chain links TRBV4-1 with TRBJ2-1; 10 bases agree with TRBD2. V was clipped by 1 base and J by 7 bases; unmatched bases: 4. Germline V gene data show CDR1 as MGHRA and CDR2 as YSYEKL. CDR3 size: 15 residues. The CDR3 nucleotides are TGCGCCAGCAGCCAAGGCGAACTAGCGGGGAATGAGCAGTTCTTC. Its protein is CASSQGELAGNEQFF.